This T cell receptor beta chain was recovered during a study of shared clonotypes between healthy human individuals. Study background: The donors, two women and a few men, were aged 18 to 49.

Naive-designated CD8 cells lacked CD45RO, were positively enriched for CCR7, and omitted terminally differentiated effector memory CD45RA+ cells. The CDR3 covers 17 residues. Germline V gene sequence: CDR1 KGHSH, CDR2 LQKENI. The V gene end was trimmed by 3 bases and the J gene end by 4 bases; junction bases not matched to a gene: 11. Per the original data handling: ImmunoSEQ junction-only sequences lacked quality scores, so their filtering differed. Some clones are missing from TCRdb's copy, which holds only in-frame ones; the method was immunoSEQ multiplex PCR. V, J and clone size are those of that table, while D and trimming were read from the DNA. Of 1.5 million to 2.5 million clones in the sample, over 85% were seen once.

The chain has TRBV18 and TRBJ2-3, with 9 bases aligning to TRBD2. The sequencing sample was made of naive CD8+ T cells sorted from blood. The TCR originated in a man between 18 and 29 years old in good health. CDR3 nucleotide sequence: TGTGCCAGCTCACCGAGGCCTAGCGGGAATCGAGCAGATACGCAGTATTTT. This codes for CASSPRPSGNRADTQYF.